Detailed here is one T cell receptor beta chain. Its recognized antigen is unknown. No clone much larger than this one lies a single base away; base qualities are absent. Genomic DNA served as template for TCR beta VDJ combination and CDR3 sequence profiling. An Illumina HiSeq 2000 was used for TCR repertoire sequencing. The authors' analysis ran thus. TRBV/TRBJ rearrangement plots, CDR3 size and DJ length profiles, and Simpson's diversity index were used to assess repertoires. The immunodominant clone was defined as the most abundant DNA sequence in deep sequencing data. CDR3 amino acid sequences were screened for sharing across subjects and compared with published repertoires and the VDJdb database. In TCRdb, the public reads were trimmed at Q25 with fastp and aligned with MiXCR, with productive beta chains retained. One record per CDR3 amino acid sequence lists the most common genes and DNA. The V and J calls were determined by TCRdb, not by the authors. The sample data list around 150,000 distinct CDR3 sequences, and about two thirds of these were observed just once. About 50% of the sample is held by the ten biggest clonotypes.

This specimen belongs to a study of CD8+CD57+ T cells in acquired aplastic anemia (dated by TCRdb to 2017 to 2018). Study-level background: DNA extracted from sorted CD4+ and CD8+ cells had a mean of around 3 ug, with a range of roughly 0.19 to 27.4 ug. CD8+CD57+ expansion was defined as frequency above the mean frequency observed in healthy subjects.

Points the paper makes about the study in general: Between patients and healthy controls, no significant difference in CD8+ Simpson's diversity was found (P=0.060). Although roughly 30 CD8+ CDR3 sequences were shared by patients and controls, these sequences appeared highly expressed in patients and within the immunodominant clones of patients.

As encoded in the germline V gene, CDR1 is SGDLS while CDR2 is YYNGEE. Spanning cysteine to phenylalanine, the CDR3 consists of 15 amino acids. Only the CDR3 part of the read is kept: 45 bases, read in frame from the first base. Trimming at the junction amounts to 0 bases on V and 1 base on J, and the germline ends lie 9 bases apart. The patients picked for sequencing were ones in whom flow cytometry had shown an expansion of CD8+CD57+ cells. All patients had severe acquired aplastic anemia diagnosed by International Study of Aplastic Anemia and Agranulocytosis and Camitta criteria. No patient had received any therapy when blood was sampled. In the study, sorted CD4+ and CD8+ blood T cells from patients with severe aplastic anemia and from healthy subjects underwent deep sequencing of TCR repertoires. Patients were enrolled under clinicaltrials.gov protocols 00001620, 01623167, 00001397, 00071045, 00081523 and 00961064 in the USA. Ficoll-Paque density gradient centrifugation was used to isolate peripheral blood mononuclear cells. Before DNA extraction, CD4+ and CD8+ T cells were sorted with FACS or magnetic beads.

This receptor was identified in a human donor with aplastic anemia. What was sequenced was sorted CD4+, CD8+, or CD8+CD57+ T cells (not recorded which) from PBMCs. The rearranged segments are TRBV9 and TRBJ2-3, and possibly TRBD2, on 7 matching bases. The CDR3 region reads CASSVAGGRTDTQYF. The nucleotide sequence is given as TGTGCCAGCAGCGTAGCCGGGGGGCGCACAGATACGCAGTATTTT.